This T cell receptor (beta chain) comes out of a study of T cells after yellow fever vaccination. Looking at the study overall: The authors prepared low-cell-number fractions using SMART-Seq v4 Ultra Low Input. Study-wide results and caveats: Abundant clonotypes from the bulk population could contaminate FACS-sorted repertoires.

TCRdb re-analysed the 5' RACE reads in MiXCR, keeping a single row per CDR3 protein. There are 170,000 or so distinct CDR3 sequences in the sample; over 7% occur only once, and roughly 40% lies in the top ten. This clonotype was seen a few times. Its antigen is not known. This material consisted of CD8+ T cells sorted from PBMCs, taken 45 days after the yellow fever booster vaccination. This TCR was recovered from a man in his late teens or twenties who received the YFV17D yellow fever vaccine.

CDR3 bases: TGTGCCAGCAGTGCAAGGGACAGGACTCGCTACGAGCAGTACTTC. This encodes CASSARDRTRYEQYF. J is TRBJ2-7 and V is TRBV6-5; 8 nucleotides line up with TRBD1. CDR1 and CDR2 from the germline V gene are MNHEY and SVGAGI. The CDR3 is made up of 15 amino acids. Trimming removed 5 bases from V and 3 bases from J; junction bases left unmatched: 9.